A selection of T cell receptor beta chains follows, all from one sample in a study of cytomegalovirus exposure and HLA in healthy donors. Libraries were prepared by immunoSEQ multiplex PCR; TCRdb keeps only in-frame clonotypes and omits some of them. The sample includes about 150,000 clones, 80% of them seen just once. Specimen: PBMCs. The receptors derive from a man under 40 in good health and CMV-seropositive. CDR3s include the opening cysteine and the closing phenylalanine or tryptophan. The D gene is left open where the match is weak. Clone size is not always given. Where it is, it says once, few, many or a class for expanded clones.

TGTGCCAGCAGTTTATTGGCGGGACAGGTGTATGGGGGCGAGCAGTACTTC,CASSLLAGQVYGGEQYF,TRBJ2-7,TRBV27,.,TRBD1,17
TGTGCCAGCAGCGACACACAGGGGACCTACGAGCAGTACTTC,CASSDTQGTYEQYF,TRBJ2-7,TRBV28,.,TRBD1,14
TGTGCCTGGAAGGGGACTAGCACCACTCTCTCCTACAATGAGCAGTTCTTC,CAWKGTSTTLSYNEQFF,TRBJ2-1,TRBV30,.,TRBD2,17
TGTGCCAGCAGCTTGGGCGCTAGCGGGGAGCTAGATACGCAGTATTTT,CASSLGASGELDTQYF,TRBJ2-3,TRBV5-6,.,TRBD2,16
TGTGCCAGCCAAAGCGGGGATGAGCAGTTCTTC,CASQSGDEQFF,TRBJ2-1,TRBV6-6,once,TRBD2,11
TGTGCCAGCAGCGCCGTAGCTTCCTACGAGCAGTACTTC,CASSAVASYEQYF,TRBJ2-7,TRBV9,.,.,13
TGCGCCAGCAGCATAGACCTCTCCATGGGAGGCGAGCAGTACTTC,CASSIDLSMGGEQYF,TRBJ2-7,TRBV4-1,.,.,15
TGTGCCAGCAGTTCCCACAGCTTCAATCAGCCCCAGCATTTT,CASSSHSFNQPQHF,TRBJ1-5,TRBV6-5,.,.,14
TGTGCCAGCAGTTACTCGCGGGGGAGAACCGGGGAGCTGTTTTTT,CASSYSRGRTGELFF,TRBJ2-2,TRBV6-6,.,TRBD2,15
TGTGCCTCGTCACAGGGGCGGGAAGAAAAACTGTTTTTT,CASSQGREEKLFF,TRBJ1-4,TRBV15,.,TRBD1,13